These 20 T cell receptor beta chains came from one sample sequenced in a study of blood T cell repertoires in COVID-19. The table came from immunoSEQ multiplex PCR; TCRdb's copy has only in-frame clones and leaves some out. The table includes a few hundred thousand clones, roughly 90% detected once. Sequencing was carried out using PBMCs or T cells enriched from blood (not recorded which). These receptors came from a woman aged 40 to 50 who had been exposed to COVID-19.

The table lists this clone with a few counts. The chain couples TRBV10-1 to TRBJ2-1, with D tentatively TRBD2 (5 bases). This CDR3 region has 13 residues. V was trimmed by 2 bases and J by 9 bases, leaving 11 bases between them. CDR1 WNHNN and CDR2 SYGVQD come from the germline V gene (reference sequence). CDR3 residues: CASSEPGLVEQFF. CDR3 DNA: TGCGCCAGCAGTGAGCCGGGGTTGGTTGAGCAGTTCTTC.

This clone occurred once. The chain carries TRBV7-2 and TRBJ2-3; 12 bases are a match to TRBD2. Germline values: CDR1 SGHTA, CDR2 FQGNSA. CDR3 length: 15 amino acids. V was pared by 5 bases and J by 4 bases, with 4 bases of the junction left unmatched. CDR3 DNA: TGTGCCAGCAGCCATAGGACTAGCGGGGCAGATACGCAGTATTTT. This sequence encodes CASSHRTSGADTQYF.

The rearrangement uses TRBV6-4 and TRBJ1-1, with TRBD1 matching 9 bases. There are 13 residues in the CDR3. Germline V gene sequence: CDR1 MRHNA, CDR2 SNTAGT. J lost 4 bases, V lost 4 bases, and 1 base had no gene match. DNA for the CDR3: TGTGCCAGCAGTGGGACAGGGGCCACTGAAGCTTTCTTT. Its translation: CASSGTGATEAFF.

This clone was counted a single time. The J gene is TRBJ1-2, the V gene TRBV27; possible D gene TRBD1, 5 bases. Germline V gene data show CDR1 as MNHEY and CDR2 as SMNVEV (reference sequence). This CDR3 is built from 13 residues. Trimming stripped 2 bases from V and 4 bases from J, with 8 bases between. CDR3 region: CASSLRQSYGYTF. The CDR3 bases are TGTGCCAGCAGTTTAAGACAGAGCTATGGCTACACCTTC.

In the case of this clone: Other nucleotide sequences from this sample produce the same CDR3. J is TRBJ1-4 and V is TRBV18, with 8 bases lining up with TRBD1. Germline V gives CDR1 KGHSH, CDR2 LQKENI. The CDR3 has 13 residues. J was trimmed by 8 bases and V by 3 bases; bases with no gene match: 2. Here the CDR3 reads CASSPGQDEKLFF. As DNA, the CDR3 is TGTGCCAGCTCACCGGGACAGGACGAAAAACTGTTTTTT.

A note on this clone: The same CDR3 arises from other DNA sequences in this sample as well. CDR3 region: CASSLQGSTEAFF. The CDR3 coding sequence is TGTGCCAGCAGCTTACAGGGAAGCACTGAAGCTTTCTTT. The genes are TRBV25-1 and TRBJ1-1; TRBD1 might be the D (6 bases). V dropped 6 bases and J dropped 4 bases, with 12 bases sitting between them. The CDR3 consists of 13 residues. Germline values: CDR1 MGHDK, CDR2 SYGVNS.

The rearrangement uses TRBV7-3 and TRBJ2-2; D gene unclear. CDR3 length equals 12 residues. Trimming took off 5 bases at V and 7 bases at J, with 8 bases between the two ends. From germline, CDR1 is SGHTA and CDR2 FQGTGA. The CDR3 protein is CASSLFNGELFF. CDR3 DNA: TGTGCCAGCAGCCTCTTTAACGGGGAGCTGTTTTTT.

The chain has TRBV19 and TRBJ2-7, with D maybe TRBD2 (6 bases). Trimming stripped 5 bases from V and 3 bases from J, with 17 bases between. Germline V gives CDR1 LNHDA, CDR2 SQIVND (reference sequence). This CDR3 has 15 residues. Here the CDR3 reads CASSAPGAGGYEQYF. CDR3 sequence (DNA): TGTGCCAGTAGTGCCCCTGGGGCCGGGGGCTACGAGCAGTACTTC.

The genes are TRBV5-1 and TRBJ2-5, with 7 positions matching TRBD2. Germline assignment: CDR1 SGHRS and CDR2 YFSETQ. The V segment lost 5 bases and the J segment 5 bases; nucleotides outside the gene matches: 15. This CDR3 comprises 16 residues. This chain's CDR3 is CASRTSRGEIGETQYF. The CDR3 region has the DNA TGCGCCAGCAGGACATCACGGGGGGAGATCGGGGAGACCCAGTACTTC.

The V gene is TRBV7-2, the J gene TRBJ2-7, with D possibly TRBD1 on 6 matching bases. The CDR3 contains 14 residues. The V and J ends lost 5 bases and 2 bases respectively, with 13 bases between them. Germline CDR1 SGHTA, CDR2 FQGNSA. For the CDR3, the DNA is TGTGCCAGCAGCCAAAGGACAGCTGCCTACGAGCAGTACTTC. Encoded protein: CASSQRTAAYEQYF.

The gene calls are TRBV4-1 and TRBJ2-2; TRBD1 matches at 8 bases. The CDR3 has 21 amino acids. Germline V gene lookup returns CDR1 MGHRA and CDR2 YSYEKL. Unmatched junction bases numbered 19, after V lost 0 bases and J lost 4 bases. The CDR3 nucleotides are TGCGCCAGCAGCCAAGATTCCTCTCCCCCGGGACAGGCTTACCGCACCGGGGAGCTGTTTTTT. Translated, it gives CASSQDSSPPGQAYRTGELFF.

The rearrangement links TRBV7-2 to TRBJ1-3; D not certain. Germline-derived CDR1 and CDR2 are SGHTA and FQGNSA. The ends were cut back, 1 base at V and 0 bases at J, with 7 bases in the middle. This CDR3 has 15 residues. As DNA, the CDR3 is TGTGCCAGCAGCTTAGTGCTAGGCTCTGGAAACACCATATATTTT. Encoded protein: CASSLVLGSGNTIYF.

The DNA for the CDR3 is TGTGCCAGCAGCTCGCCTACTGAGGGGGCGCGTTTTGGTCCCGAAGCTTTCTTT. Translating it yields CASSSPTEGARFGPEAFF. The genes are TRBV7-9 and TRBJ1-1; 7 bases match TRBD1. V was pared by 4 bases and J by 8 bases, with 22 bases of the junction left unmatched. Germline loops: CDR1 SEHNR, CDR2 FQNEAQ (reference sequence). This CDR3 spans 18 amino acids.

The chain couples TRBV6-5 to TRBJ1-5, with 7 bases that match TRBD1. The junction had 8 bases not matched to a gene; V was cut back by 6 bases and J by 9 bases. This CDR3 is built from 13 residues. From germline, CDR1 is MNHEY and CDR2 SVGAGI. The CDR3 region has the DNA TGTGCCAGCAGCACAAAACACAGGGGGCCCCAGCATTTT. It yields the protein CASSTKHRGPQHF.

The chain is built from TRBV5-1 and TRBJ2-7; weak D call: TRBD1 (6 bases). V shed 6 bases and J shed 2 bases, with 18 bases lying between them. Germline assignment: CDR1 SGHRS and CDR2 YFSETQ. CDR3 length: 15 residues. Here the CDR3 reads CASKESGHGPYEQYF. CDR3 in DNA: TGCGCCAGCAAGGAATCGGGACATGGGCCCTACGAGCAGTACTTC.

The V gene is TRBV5-1, the J gene TRBJ1-2; tentatively, D is TRBD1 (6 bases). This CDR3 spans 16 amino acids. The V and J ends lost 0 bases and 0 bases respectively, with 12 bases between them. CDR1 is SGHRS and CDR2 is YFSETQ in the germline V gene. CDR3 sequence reads: CASSLEYRATNYGYTF. The CDR3 coding sequence is TGCGCCAGCAGCTTGGAGTACAGGGCCACTAACTATGGCTACACCTTC.

The chain carries TRBV5-5 and TRBJ1-5; unclear D gene. CDR1 is SGHKS, CDR2 YYEKEE, per germline (reference sequence). V lost 0 bases, J lost 6 bases, and 7 bases lay in between. This CDR3 is 13 amino acids long. CDR3 protein: CASSLAPGQPQHF. The CDR3 DNA sequence: TGTGCCAGCAGCTTGGCCCCGGGTCAGCCCCAGCATTTT.

This chain joins TRBV24-1 and TRBJ2-3, with TRBD1 identical over 9 bases. The germline CDR1 and CDR2 sequences are KGHDR and SFDVKD. Trimming took 3 bases from V and 5 from J; bases not matched to a gene: 8. The CDR3 is 16 amino acids. CDR3 sequence (DNA): TGTGCCACCAGTGATACCGGGACAGGGAAACGAGATACGCAGTATTTT. Its protein product is CATSDTGTGKRDTQYF.

This chain connects TRBV7-3 to TRBJ1-4; 8 nucleotides agree with TRBD1. The CDR3 covers 13 residues. Germline-derived CDR1 and CDR2 are SGHTA and FQGTGA. J gave up 7 bases and V 5 bases, and 3 bases lay outside the gene matches. The CDR3 DNA follows: TGTGCCAGCAGCGAAGGACAGGGTGAAAAACTGTTTTTT. Protein: CASSEGQGEKLFF.

This chain connects TRBV11-2 to TRBJ1-2, with D unclear. The V and J ends lost 5 bases and 4 bases respectively, with 14 bases between them. The CDR3 has 14 residues. The germline V gene encodes CDR1 SGHAT and CDR2 FQNNGV. CDR3 sequence (DNA): TGTGCCAGCAGCCCGCTCGGAGGCGGCTATGGCTACACCTTC. Translating gives CASSPLGGGYGYTF.